The rows below give T cell receptor beta chains drawn from one sample of a study of T cell responses to AZD1222 COVID-19 vaccine. Assay used: immunoSEQ multiplex PCR; TCRdb lists only in-frame clones, some missing. The sample has 100,000 to 150,000 clones; approximately 88% are singletons. Sample: peripheral blood, taken on day 0 of AZD1222 vaccination. Every receptor here comes from an adult in good health. The CDR3 runs from the conserved cysteine through the conserved F or W. A D gene is named only where the DNA matches it firmly. A row's size may be missing; if present it is once, few, many or a size class.

J gene	D gene	clone size	V gene	CDR3 DNA	CDR3 protein
TRBJ2-6	TRBD1	NA	TRBV11-3	TGTGCCAGCAGCTTTACAGGGGTCGCTGGGGCCAACGTCCTGACTTTC	CASSFTGVAGANVLTF
TRBJ1-5	NA	NA	TRBV6-1	TGTGCCAGCAGTGCCGACCCCCGGTCCAGCAATCAGCCCCAGCATTTT	CASSADPRSSNQPQHF
TRBJ1-4	NA	once	TRBV19	TGTGCCAGTAGTTCCCCGGGGGCGGCCACTAATGAAAAACTGTTTTTT	CASSSPGAATNEKLFF
TRBJ2-7	TRBD2	few	TRBV5-4	TGTGCCAGCAGCTTGGGTCCGGGACTAGCGGGATTTGTGCAGTACTTC	CASSLGPGLAGFVQYF
TRBJ1-2	NA	NA	TRBV30	TGTGCCTGGAGTGTCACTTCAGGGCTCTATGGCTACACCTTC	CAWSVTSGLYGYTF
TRBJ1-2	TRBD1	NA	TRBV19	TGTGCCAGTAGTATAGGGTCAGGGGGGGGCTATGGCTACACCTTC	CASSIGSGGGYGYTF
TRBJ1-1	TRBD1	NA	TRBV18	TGTGCCAGCTCACCCCCGGACAGGATGAACACTGAAGCTTTCTTT	CASSPPDRMNTEAFF
TRBJ2-2	TRBD2	NA	TRBV5-4	TGTGCCAGCAGCTTGGCCATGGGACTAGCGGGAGGGGTGTTCCCCGGGGAGCTGTTTTTT	CASSLAMGLAGGVFPGELFF
TRBJ2-7	TRBD1	NA	TRBV6-5	TGTGCCAGCAGTTACTCGTGGACAGGGCAGGCCTACGAGCAGTACTTC	CASSYSWTGQAYEQYF
TRBJ2-1	TRBD2	NA	TRBV14	TGTGCCAGCAGCCCAATTTCGACTAGATCGGTTTGGGAGGGTGAGCAGTTCTTC	CASSPISTRSVWEGEQFF
TRBJ2-7	NA	NA	TRBV4-1	TGCGCCAGCAGCCGGTACAGGAGAAACGTTTCCTACGAGCAGTACTTC	CASSRYRRNVSYEQYF
TRBJ1-4	NA	NA	TRBV27	TGTGCCAGCAGCCTAAGGACAGCAACTAATGAAAAACTGTTTTTT	CASSLRTATNEKLFF
TRBJ1-2	NA	NA	TRBV4-3	TGCGCCAGCAGCGAGGGAGCTGGAAGCTATGGCTACACCTTC	CASSEGAGSYGYTF
TRBJ1-4	NA	few	TRBV12-5	TGTGCTAGTGGCCTCGGATTAGGAGGCGAGAAACTGTTTTTT	CASGLGLGGEKLFF
TRBJ1-4	TRBD1	NA	TRBV10-3	TGTGCCAGCCGACAGGGGGGAACTAATGAAAAACTGTTTTTT	CASRQGGTNEKLFF
TRBJ2-1	TRBD2	NA	TRBV25-1	TGTGCCAGCGGAGGACGGGGGGAAAATGAGCAGTTCTTC	CASGGRGENEQFF
TRBJ2-6	TRBD1	NA	TRBV23-1	TGCGCCAGCAGTCTGAAGGCAGGGGGACAGGGCCTCTCTGGGGCCAACGTCCTGACTTTC	CASSLKAGGQGLSGANVLTF
TRBJ1-4	NA	NA	TRBV5-1	TGCGCCAGCAGCCCGGGGACTGAACCTAATGAAAAACTGTTTTTT	CASSPGTEPNEKLFF
TRBJ2-7	NA	NA	TRBV7-9	TGTGCCAGCAGCTTAGAAGTGCGGAGCGAGCAGTACTTC	CASSLEVRSEQYF
TRBJ1-5	TRBD1	NA	TRBV19	TGTGCCAGTAGTAAGTCGACAGGGGTCGATAGCAATCAGCCCCAGCATTTT	CASSKSTGVDSNQPQHF
TRBJ2-3	NA	NA	TRBV19	TGTGCCAGTACTCCAGCGGGCTTTAGCACAGATACGCAGTATTTT	CASTPAGFSTDTQYF
TRBJ1-6	TRBD1	NA	TRBV13	TGTGCCAGCAACGGACAGGCGGATAATTCACCCCTCCACTTT	CASNGQADNSPLHF
TRBJ2-7	TRBD2	NA	TRBV6-5	TGTGCCAGCACCATTGGGGGGGGACTCTCCTACGAGCAGTACTTC	CASTIGGGLSYEQYF
TRBJ1-1	NA	NA	TRBV21-1	TGTGCCAGCGTCGGGACCCCTGAAGCTTTCTTT	CASVGTPEAFF
TRBJ1-1	NA	NA	TRBV2	TGTGCCAGCACCCCGATTGGAACTGAAGCTTTCTTT	CASTPIGTEAFF
TRBJ1-1	NA	NA	TRBV30	TGTGCCTGGAGGGGACGGGGCGACACTGAAGCTTTCTTT	CAWRGRGDTEAFF
TRBJ2-7	NA	NA	TRBV2	TGTGCCAGCAGCCCGGGTGAAGGGCCCGAGCAGTACTTC	CASSPGEGPEQYF
TRBJ1-2	NA	NA	TRBV10-2	TGCGCCAGCAGCTCGGCAGGGGTGATCGACTATGGCTACACCTTC	CASSSAGVIDYGYTF
TRBJ2-7	NA	NA	TRBV5-5	TGTGCCAGCAGCTTGGAATCGGACAGTCGATCCTACGAGCAGTACTTC	CASSLESDSRSYEQYF
TRBJ2-1	NA	NA	TRBV27	TGTGCCAGCAGTTTAGCGGGAAGCTCCTACAATGAGCAGTTCTTC	CASSLAGSSYNEQFF
TRBJ2-7	TRBD2	NA	TRBV7-9	TGTGCCAGCATGGGGGGAGGGAGAAAAGAGAGCTCCTACGAGCAGTACTTC	CASMGGGRKESSYEQYF
TRBJ2-3	NA	once	TRBV24-1	TGTGCCACCAGTGATTTGTTTAGCGGTTCCACAGATACGCAGTATTTT	CATSDLFSGSTDTQYF
TRBJ1-1	NA	NA	TRBV3-1/TRBV3-2	TGTGCCAGCAGCCAAGATGGGGGATATATGAACACTGAAGCTTTCTTT	CASSQDGGYMNTEAFF
TRBJ2-1	NA	NA	TRBV9	TGTGCCAGCAGCGTAGCTACTAGATCCTACAATGAGCAGTTCTTC	CASSVATRSYNEQFF
TRBJ2-7	TRBD2	NA	TRBV7-2	TGTGCCAGCAGCTTGGTAATACTAGCGGGAGGTTACGAGCAGTACTTC	CASSLVILAGGYEQYF